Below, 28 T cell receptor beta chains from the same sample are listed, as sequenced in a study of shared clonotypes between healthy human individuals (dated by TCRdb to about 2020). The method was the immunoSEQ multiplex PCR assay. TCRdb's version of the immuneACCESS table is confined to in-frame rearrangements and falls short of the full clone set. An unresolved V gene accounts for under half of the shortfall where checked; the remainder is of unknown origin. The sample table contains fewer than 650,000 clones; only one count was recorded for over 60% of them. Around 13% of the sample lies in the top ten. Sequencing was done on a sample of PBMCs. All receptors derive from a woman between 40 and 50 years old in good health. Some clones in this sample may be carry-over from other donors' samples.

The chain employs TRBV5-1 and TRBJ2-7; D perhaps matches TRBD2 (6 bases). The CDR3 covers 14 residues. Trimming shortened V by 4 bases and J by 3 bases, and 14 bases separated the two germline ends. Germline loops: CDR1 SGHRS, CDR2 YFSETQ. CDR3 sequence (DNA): TGCGCCAGCAGCGTAGGGGACTCTCACTACGAGCAGTACTTC. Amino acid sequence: CASSVGDSHYEQYF.

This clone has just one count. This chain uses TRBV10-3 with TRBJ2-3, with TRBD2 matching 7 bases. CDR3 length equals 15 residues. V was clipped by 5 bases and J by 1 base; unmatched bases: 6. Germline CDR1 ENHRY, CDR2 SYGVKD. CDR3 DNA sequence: TGTGCCATCAGTAACGGGGGAGGGGGCACAGATACGCAGTATTTT. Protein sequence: CAISNGGGGTDTQYF.

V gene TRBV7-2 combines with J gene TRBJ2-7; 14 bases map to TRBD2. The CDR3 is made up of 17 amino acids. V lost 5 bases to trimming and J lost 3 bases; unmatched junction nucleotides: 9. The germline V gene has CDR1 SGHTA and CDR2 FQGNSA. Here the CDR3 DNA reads TGTGCCAGCAGCCTGCGACTAGCGGGAGGGAGGGACTACGAGCAGTACTTC. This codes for CASSLRLAGGRDYEQYF.

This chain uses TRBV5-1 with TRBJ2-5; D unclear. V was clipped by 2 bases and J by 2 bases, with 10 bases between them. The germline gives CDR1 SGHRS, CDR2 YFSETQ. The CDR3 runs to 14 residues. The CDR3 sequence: CASSFGNSQETQYF. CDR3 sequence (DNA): TGCGCCAGCAGCTTTGGGAATTCTCAAGAGACCCAGTACTTC. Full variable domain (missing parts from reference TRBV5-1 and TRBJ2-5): KAGVTQTPRYLIKTRGQQVTLSCSPISGHRSVSWYQQTPGQGLQFLFEYFSETQRNKGNFPGRFSGRQFSNSRSEMNVSTLELGDSALYLCASSFGNSQETQYFGPGTRLLVL.

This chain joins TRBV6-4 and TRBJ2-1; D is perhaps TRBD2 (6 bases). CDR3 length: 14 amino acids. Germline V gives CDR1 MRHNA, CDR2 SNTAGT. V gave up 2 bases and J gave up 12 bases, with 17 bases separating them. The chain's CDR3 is CASSDPRRDSGQFF. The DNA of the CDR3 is TGTGCCAGCAGTGACCCAAGACGGGACTCCGGGCAGTTCTTC.

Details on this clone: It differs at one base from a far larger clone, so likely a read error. DNA of the CDR3: TGTGCCTTAGCCTTGGACCAGATAGTGGCCTACGGGCAGTACTTC. Protein sequence: CALALDQIVAYGQYF. This sequence joins TRBV30 and TRBJ2-7; D call uncertain. This CDR3 has 15 residues. Germline V lookup: CDR1 GTSNPN, CDR2 SVGIG (reference sequence).

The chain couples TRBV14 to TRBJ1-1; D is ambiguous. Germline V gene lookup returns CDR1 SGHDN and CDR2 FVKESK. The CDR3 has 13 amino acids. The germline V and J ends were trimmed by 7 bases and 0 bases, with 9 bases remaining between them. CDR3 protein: CASTPNMNTEAFF. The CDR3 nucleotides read TGTGCCAGCACCCCAAATATGAACACTGAAGCTTTCTTT.

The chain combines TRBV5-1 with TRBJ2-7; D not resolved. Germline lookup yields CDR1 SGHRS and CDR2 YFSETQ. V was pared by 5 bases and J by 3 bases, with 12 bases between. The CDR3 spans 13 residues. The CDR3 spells CASRKDGVYEQYF. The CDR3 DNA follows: TGCGCCAGCAGGAAGGACGGAGTCTACGAGCAGTACTTC.

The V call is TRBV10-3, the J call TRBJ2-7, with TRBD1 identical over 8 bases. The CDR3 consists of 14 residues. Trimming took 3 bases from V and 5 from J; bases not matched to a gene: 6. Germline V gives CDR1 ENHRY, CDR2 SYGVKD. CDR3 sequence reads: CAISEGNRGNEQYF. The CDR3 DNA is TGTGCCATCAGTGAAGGTAACAGGGGGAACGAGCAGTACTTC.

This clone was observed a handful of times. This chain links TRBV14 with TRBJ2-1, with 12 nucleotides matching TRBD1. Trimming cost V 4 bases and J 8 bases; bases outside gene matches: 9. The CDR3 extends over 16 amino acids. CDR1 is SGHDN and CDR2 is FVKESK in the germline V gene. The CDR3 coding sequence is TGTGCCAGCAGCCGGACGAAGGGGACAGGGGGCGATGAGCAGTTCTTC. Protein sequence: CASSRTKGTGGDEQFF.

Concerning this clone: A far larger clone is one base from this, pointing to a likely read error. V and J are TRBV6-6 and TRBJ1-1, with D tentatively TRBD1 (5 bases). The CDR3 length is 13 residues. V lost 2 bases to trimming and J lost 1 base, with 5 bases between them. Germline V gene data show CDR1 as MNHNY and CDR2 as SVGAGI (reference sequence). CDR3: CASSYTGNTEAFF. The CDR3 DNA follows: TGTGCCAGCAGTTACACAGGGAACACTGAAGCTTTCTTT.

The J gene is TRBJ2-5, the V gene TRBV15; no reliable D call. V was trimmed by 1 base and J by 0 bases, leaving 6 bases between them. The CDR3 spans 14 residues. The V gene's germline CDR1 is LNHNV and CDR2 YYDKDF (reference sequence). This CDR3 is CATSRGHNQETQYF. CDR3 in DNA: TGTGCCACCAGCAGAGGCCACAACCAAGAGACCCAGTACTTC.

CDR3 region: CSVEVGSEKLFF. As DNA, the CDR3 is TGCAGCGTTGAGGTGGGCTCTGAAAAACTGTTTTTT. The gene calls are TRBV29-1 and TRBJ1-4; D gene uncertain. The germline V gene encodes CDR1 SQVTM and CDR2 ANQGSEA. V shed 3 bases and J shed 7 bases, with 9 bases lying between them. This CDR3 region has 12 residues.

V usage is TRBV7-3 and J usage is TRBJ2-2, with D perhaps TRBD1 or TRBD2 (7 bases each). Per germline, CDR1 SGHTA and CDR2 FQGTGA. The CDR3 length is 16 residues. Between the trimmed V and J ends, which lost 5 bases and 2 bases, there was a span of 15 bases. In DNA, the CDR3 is TGTGCCAGCAGCCCCAGGGGGGGCGGAAACACCGGGGAGCTGTTTTTT. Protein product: CASSPRGGGNTGELFF. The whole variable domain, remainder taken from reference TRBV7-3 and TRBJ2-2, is GAGVSQTPSNKVTEKGKYVELRCDPISGHTALYWYRQSLGQGPEFLIYFQGTGAADDSGLPNDRFFAVRPEGSVSTLKIQRTERGDSAVYLCASSPRGGGNTGELFFGEGSRLTVL.

The DNA of the CDR3 is TGTGCCAGCAACGCAGGGGGCGGGGATACGCAGTATTTT. The encoded protein is CASNAGGGDTQYF. This chain connects TRBV2 to TRBJ2-3; 8 bases line up with TRBD1. This CDR3 comprises 13 residues. The germline V gene encodes CDR1 SNHLY and CDR2 FYNNEI. Trimming took 7 bases from V and 6 from J; bases not matched to a gene: 6.

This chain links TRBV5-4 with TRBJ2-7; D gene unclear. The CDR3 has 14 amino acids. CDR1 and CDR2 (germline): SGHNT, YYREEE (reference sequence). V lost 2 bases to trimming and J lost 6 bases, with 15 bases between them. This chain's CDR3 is CASSLSLNDGEQYF. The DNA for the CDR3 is TGTGCCAGCAGCTTATCCCTCAACGACGGCGAGCAGTACTTC.

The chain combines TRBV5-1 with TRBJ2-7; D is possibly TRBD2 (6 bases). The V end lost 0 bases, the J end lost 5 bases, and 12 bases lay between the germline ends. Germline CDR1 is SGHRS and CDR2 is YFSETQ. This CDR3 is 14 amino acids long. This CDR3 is CASSLAELANEQYF. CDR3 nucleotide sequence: TGCGCCAGCAGCTTGGCTGAGCTAGCGAACGAGCAGTACTTC.

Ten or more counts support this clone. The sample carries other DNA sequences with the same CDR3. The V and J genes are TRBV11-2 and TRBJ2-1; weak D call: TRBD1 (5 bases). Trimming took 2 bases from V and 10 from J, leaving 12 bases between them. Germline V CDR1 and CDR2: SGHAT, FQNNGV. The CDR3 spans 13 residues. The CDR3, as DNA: TGTGCCAGCAGCTTATATGGGGCGGAAGAGCAGTTCTTC. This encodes CASSLYGAEEQFF. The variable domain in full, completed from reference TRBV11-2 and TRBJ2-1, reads EAGVAQSPRYKIIEKRQSVAFWCNPISGHATLYWYQQILGQGPKLLIQFQNNGVVDDSQLPKDRFSAERLKGVDSTLKIQPAKLEDSAVYLCASSLYGAEEQFFGPGTRLTVL.

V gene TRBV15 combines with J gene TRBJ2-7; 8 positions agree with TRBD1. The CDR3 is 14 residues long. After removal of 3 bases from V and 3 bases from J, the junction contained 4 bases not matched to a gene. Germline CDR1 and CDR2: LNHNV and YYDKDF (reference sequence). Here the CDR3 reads CATSRDRVIYEQYF. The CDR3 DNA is TGTGCCACCAGCAGGGACAGGGTCATCTACGAGCAGTACTTC.

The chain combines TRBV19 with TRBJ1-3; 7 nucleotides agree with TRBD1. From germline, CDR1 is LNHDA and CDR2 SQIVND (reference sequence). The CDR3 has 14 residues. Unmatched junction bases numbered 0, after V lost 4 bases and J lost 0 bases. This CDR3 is CASSRDSSGNTIYF. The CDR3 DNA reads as TGTGCCAGTAGTAGGGACAGCTCTGGAAACACCATATATTTT.

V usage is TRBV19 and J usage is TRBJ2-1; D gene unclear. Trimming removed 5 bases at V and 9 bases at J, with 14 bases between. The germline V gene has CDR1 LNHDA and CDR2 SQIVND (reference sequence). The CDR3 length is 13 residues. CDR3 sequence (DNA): TGTGCCAGTAGTGGATATCGGGCGTCTGAGCAGTTCTTC. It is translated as CASSGYRASEQFF.

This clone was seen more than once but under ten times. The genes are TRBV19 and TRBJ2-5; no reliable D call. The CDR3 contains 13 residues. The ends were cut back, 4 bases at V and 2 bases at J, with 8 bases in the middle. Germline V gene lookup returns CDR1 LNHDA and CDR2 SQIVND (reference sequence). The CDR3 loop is CASSNYLQETQYF. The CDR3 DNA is TGTGCCAGTAGTAATTATTTACAAGAGACCCAGTACTTC.

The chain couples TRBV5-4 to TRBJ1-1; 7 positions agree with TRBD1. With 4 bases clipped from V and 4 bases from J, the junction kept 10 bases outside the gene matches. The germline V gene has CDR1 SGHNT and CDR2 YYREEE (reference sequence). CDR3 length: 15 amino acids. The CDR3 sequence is CASSQRQGRGTEAFF. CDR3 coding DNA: TGTGCCAGCAGCCAAAGACAGGGACGCGGCACTGAAGCTTTCTTT.

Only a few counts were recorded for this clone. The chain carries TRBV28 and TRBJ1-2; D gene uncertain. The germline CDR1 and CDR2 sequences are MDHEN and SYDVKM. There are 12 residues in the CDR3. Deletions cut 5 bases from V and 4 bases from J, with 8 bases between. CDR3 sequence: CASSLDGYGYTF. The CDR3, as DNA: TGTGCCAGCAGTCTAGACGGCTATGGCTACACCTTC.

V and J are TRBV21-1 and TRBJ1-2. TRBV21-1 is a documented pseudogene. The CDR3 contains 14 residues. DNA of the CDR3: TGTGCCAGCAGCAAAGCCCCCGGGATAAATGGCTACACCTTC. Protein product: CASSKAPGINGYTF.

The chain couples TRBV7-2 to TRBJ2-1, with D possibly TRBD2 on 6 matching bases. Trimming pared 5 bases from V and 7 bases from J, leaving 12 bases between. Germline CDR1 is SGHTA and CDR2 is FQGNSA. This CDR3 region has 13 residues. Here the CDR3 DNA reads TGTGCCAGCAGCCGGGGGTATGTGAATGAGCAGTTCTTC. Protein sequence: CASSRGYVNEQFF.

The CDR3 is CASSWGLAGGAEQYF. CDR3 DNA sequence: TGTGCCAGCAGTTGGGGACTAGCGGGAGGGGCCGAGCAGTACTTC. V usage is TRBV27 and J usage is TRBJ2-7; the match to TRBD2 covers 16 bases. Germline V gene lookup returns CDR1 MNHEY and CDR2 SMNVEV (reference sequence). Unmatched junction bases numbered 3, after V lost 4 bases and J lost 6 bases. This CDR3 is built from 15 residues.

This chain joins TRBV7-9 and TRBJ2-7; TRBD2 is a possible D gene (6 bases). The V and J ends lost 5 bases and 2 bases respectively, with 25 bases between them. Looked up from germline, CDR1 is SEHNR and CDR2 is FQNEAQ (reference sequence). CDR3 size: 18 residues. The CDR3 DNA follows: TGTGCCAGCAGCCCCTTTCCGGGACGGCGGGATGGAACCTACGAGCAGTACTTC. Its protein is CASSPFPGRRDGTYEQYF.